These 30 T cell receptor beta chains share one sample of origin, sequenced in a study of blood T cell repertoires in COVID-19. The repertoire was sequenced with immunoSEQ multiplex PCR; TCRdb's copy has only in-frame clones and lacks some. The sample contains 68,000 or so clones, roughly 88% of which appear only once. What was sequenced was peripheral blood. These receptors originate from a man aged 50 to 60 with COVID-19, enrolled during active disease.

This clone was picked up one time. V usage is TRBV19 and J usage is TRBJ1-4; 7 bases map to TRBD1. Germline V gives CDR1 LNHDA, CDR2 SQIVND (reference sequence). The CDR3 totals 15 residues. V shed 5 bases, J shed 4 bases, and the junction held 7 bases outside the gene matches. CDR3 sequence (DNA): TGTGCCAGTAGTTCACGACAGGGAGGTAATGAAAAACTGTTTTTT. This gives the protein CASSSRQGGNEKLFF.

The chain employs TRBV11-3 and TRBJ2-3; no clear D. Trimming pared 0 bases from V and 2 bases from J, leaving 9 bases between. CDR1 is SGHNT, CDR2 YENEEA, per germline. This CDR3 has 15 amino acids. In DNA form, the CDR3 reads TGTGCCAGCAGCTTAGATTGGGCAAACACAGATACGCAGTATTTT. This translates into CASSLDWANTDTQYF.

This chain uses TRBV6-5 with TRBJ2-1; the match to TRBD2 covers 15 bases. The CDR3 totals 15 residues. Looked up from germline, CDR1 is MNHEY and CDR2 is SVGAGI. Trimming cost V 5 bases and J 6 bases; bases outside gene matches: 2. The CDR3 here is CASSRTSGRGNEQFF. The CDR3, as DNA: TGTGCCAGCAGTAGGACTAGCGGGAGGGGCAATGAGCAGTTCTTC.

The chain employs TRBV5-1 and TRBJ2-5; TRBD2 matches 7 bases. J lost 1 base, V lost 1 base, and 1 base had no gene match. The CDR3 contains 14 residues. Germline values: CDR1 SGHRS, CDR2 YFSETQ. This CDR3 reads CASSLTGGQETQYF. The CDR3 DNA follows: TGCGCCAGCAGCTTGACGGGGGGCCAAGAGACCCAGTACTTC.

This chain uses TRBV19 with TRBJ2-7, with TRBD2 matching 9 bases. V lost 7 bases to trimming and J lost 1 base; unmatched junction nucleotides: 2. Germline CDR1 LNHDA, CDR2 SQIVND (reference sequence). This CDR3 contains 13 residues. CDR3 sequence reads: CASTAGGSYEQYF. The CDR3 nucleotides read TGTGCCAGTACAGCGGGGGGATCCTACGAGCAGTACTTC.

This chain uses TRBV5-1 with TRBJ1-1; TRBD1 matches at 11 bases. V lost 4 bases to trimming and J lost 4 bases; unmatched junction nucleotides: 9. Germline-derived CDR1 and CDR2 are SGHRS and YFSETQ. The CDR3 loop spans 16 amino acids. The CDR3: CASSVDRGLWGTEAFF. The CDR3 coding sequence is TGCGCCAGCAGCGTGGACAGGGGGCTTTGGGGCACTGAAGCTTTCTTT.

This chain connects TRBV19 to TRBJ2-3; TRBD2 matches 9 bases. This CDR3 is built from 19 residues. In germline, CDR1 is LNHDA, CDR2 SQIVND (reference sequence). The junction had 20 bases not matched to a gene; V was cut back by 5 bases and J by 5 bases. CDR3 region: CASSAFRDKLAGDRDTQYF. The CDR3 region has the DNA TGTGCCAGTAGTGCCTTCCGGGACAAGTTAGCGGGAGACCGAGATACGCAGTATTTT.

V usage is TRBV5-4 and J usage is TRBJ2-3; D gene uncertain. The germline gives CDR1 SGHNT, CDR2 YYREEE (reference sequence). V gave up 4 bases and J gave up 3 bases, with 9 bases separating them. CDR3 length: 13 residues. The chain's CDR3 is CASSLPSTDTQYF. As DNA, the CDR3 is TGTGCCAGCAGCCTACCGTCTACAGATACGCAGTATTTT.

The chain uses TRBV4-1 and TRBJ2-7; D remains ambiguous. This CDR3 has 14 residues. V was clipped by 7 bases and J by 0 bases, with 13 bases between them. Germline values: CDR1 MGHRA, CDR2 YSYEKL. The CDR3 is CASKGGGSSYEQYF. DNA for the CDR3: TGCGCCAGCAAAGGTGGCGGCAGCTCCTACGAGCAGTACTTC.

The chain is built from TRBV5-4 and TRBJ1-2; D might be TRBD1 (6 bases). V lost 1 base and J lost 3, with 13 bases in between. In germline, CDR1 is SGHNT, CDR2 YYREEE (reference sequence). CDR3 length equals 15 residues. The CDR3 region has the DNA TGTGCCAGCAGCTTGCGGCAGGGGATTGACTATGGCTACACCTTC. Protein: CASSLRQGIDYGYTF.

The CDR3 loop is CAWSPTSGRMGEQFF. CDR3 sequence (DNA): TGTGCCTGGAGTCCGACTAGCGGGAGGATGGGTGAGCAGTTCTTC. The chain carries TRBV30 and TRBJ2-1; 13 bases are a match to TRBD2. The CDR3 spans 15 residues. The junction had 7 bases not matched to a gene; V was cut back by 2 bases and J by 9 bases. CDR1 is GTSNPN, CDR2 SVGIG, per germline (reference sequence).

On this clone itself: The same CDR3 can be traced to other DNA sequences in this sample. The rearrangement joins TRBV3-1 (or the pseudogene TRBV3-2) to TRBJ2-7; no firm D call. V was pared by 1 base and J by 5 bases, with 9 bases between. The CDR3 runs 13 residues. Germline CDR1 LGHDT, CDR2 YNNKEL (reference sequence). CDR3 coding DNA: TGTGCCAGCAGCCAAGGACTGGCGGACGAGCAGTACTTC. Protein: CASSQGLADEQYF.

The count of this clone is one. The chain combines TRBV3-1 (or the pseudogene TRBV3-2) with TRBJ2-1, with 10 bases aligning to TRBD2. CDR3 length: 15 amino acids. The trim removed 4 bases at V and 7 bases at J, leaving 7 bases unmatched. The germline CDR1 and CDR2 sequences are LGHDT and YNNKEL (reference sequence). The CDR3 here is CASSLVGTSVNEQFF. In DNA form, the CDR3 reads TGTGCCAGCAGCCTAGTTGGGACTAGCGTAAATGAGCAGTTCTTC.

V is TRBV19 and J is TRBJ1-5, with D perhaps TRBD1 (6 bases). Per germline, CDR1 LNHDA and CDR2 SQIVND (reference sequence). V lost 1 base to trimming and J lost 3 bases, with 13 bases between them. This CDR3 region has 16 residues. As DNA, the CDR3 is TGTGCCAGTAGTATAGCGGTGGCAGGGGACAATCAGCCCCAGCATTTT. As protein: CASSIAVAGDNQPQHF.

The genes are TRBV11-3 and TRBJ2-1; 16 bases are a match to TRBD2. The CDR3 covers 15 residues. The germline CDR1 and CDR2 sequences are SGHNT and YENEEA. V was pared by 4 bases and J by 10 bases, with 4 bases of the junction left unmatched. Written as DNA, the CDR3 is TGTGCCAGCAGCTCACCGGGACTAGCGGGAGGGGAGCAGTTCTTC. Amino acid sequence: CASSSPGLAGGEQFF.

This chain uses TRBV6-5 with TRBJ2-7; D might be TRBD1 (5 bases). From germline, CDR1 is MNHEY and CDR2 SVGAGI. V shed 0 bases and J shed 4 bases, with 16 bases lying between them. The CDR3 consists of 16 residues. This CDR3 is CASSYSKGHVPYEQYF. Here the CDR3 DNA reads TGTGCCAGCAGTTACTCGAAGGGGCACGTTCCGTACGAGCAGTACTTC.

V gene TRBV6-6 combines with J gene TRBJ2-3; D may be TRBD1 (5 bases). Germline-derived CDR1 and CDR2 are MNHNY and SVGAGI (reference sequence). The CDR3 spans 16 residues. With 7 bases removed from V and 0 bases from J, the gap between germline ends came to 17 bases. The CDR3 region has the DNA TGTGCCAGCACCCCAGGGCAGACATTTAGCACAGATACGCAGTATTTT. Its translation is CASTPGQTFSTDTQYF.

This rearrangement joins TRBV4-2 to TRBJ2-7; D perhaps matches TRBD2 (6 bases). The V gene lost 4 bases and the J gene lost 7 bases, with 17 bases spanning the gap. The CDR3 is made up of 14 amino acids. From germline, CDR1 is LGHNA and CDR2 YNFKEQ. The CDR3 coding sequence is TGTGCCAGCAGCCTAGACGGAGGGGCGGGAGAGCAGTACTTC. It translates to CASSLDGGAGEQYF.

A word on this clone: At one of its ends the junction is not consistent with the germline gene, which may arise from a read error. This CDR3 is CASSQGGTLAF. CDR3 DNA: TGTGCCAGCAGCCAGGGTGGGACACTTGCTTTT. This sequence joins TRBV3-1 (or the pseudogene TRBV3-2) and TRBJ1-3; maybe TRBD1 (6 bases). The CDR3 contains 11 residues. In germline, CDR1 is LGHDT, CDR2 YNNKEL (reference sequence).

The rearrangement joins TRBV6-5 to TRBJ1-5; weak D call: TRBD1 (5 bases). The CDR3 has 15 residues. Germline V gene lookup returns CDR1 MNHEY and CDR2 SVGAGI. Trimming cost V 10 bases and J 7 bases, with 23 bases left between them. DNA for the CDR3: TGTGCCACACAAACGGGGGGTTTCAGAGGCCAGCCCCAGCATTTT. As protein: CATQTGGFRGQPQHF.

The gene calls are TRBV11-2 and TRBJ2-2; 7 nucleotides agree with TRBD2. The J segment lost 1 base and the V segment lost 3 bases, leaving 2 bases of the junction unmatched. The CDR3 is 15 amino acids. The germline V gene encodes CDR1 SGHAT and CDR2 FQNNGV. CDR3 sequence reads: CASSFGGRNTGELFF. The CDR3 DNA reads as TGTGCCAGCAGCTTTGGCGGGAGGAACACCGGGGAGCTGTTTTTT.

V is TRBV30 and J is TRBJ2-7; perhaps TRBD1 as D (5 bases). From germline, CDR1 is GTSNPN and CDR2 SVGIG (reference sequence). Trimming left V 2 bases short and J 7 bases short, with 18 bases between. The CDR3 consists of 14 residues. CDR3 in amino acids: CAWSPAVGPREQYF. For the CDR3, the DNA is TGTGCCTGGAGTCCCGCTGTGGGGCCTCGGGAGCAGTACTTC.

This clone was observed a single time. This chain uses TRBV7-9 with TRBJ2-5; 11 nucleotides align to TRBD2. The J segment lost 5 bases and the V segment lost 3 bases, leaving 8 bases of the junction unmatched. The CDR3 runs to 16 residues. Germline values: CDR1 SEHNR, CDR2 FQNEAQ (reference sequence). CDR3 nucleotide sequence: TGTGCCAGCAGCTTTTTAGCGGGAGGGCCCGAGGAGACCCAGTACTTC. It encodes CASSFLAGGPEETQYF.

The CDR3 here is CASSLGPTGSGNTIYF. For the CDR3, the DNA is TGTGCCAGCAGCTTAGGTCCAACAGGCTCTGGAAACACCATATATTTT. The genes are TRBV11-2 and TRBJ1-3, with a possible D match to TRBD1 (5 bases). The CDR3 is 16 residues long. Germline lookup yields CDR1 SGHAT and CDR2 FQNNGV. Deletions cut 1 base from V and 0 bases from J, with 10 bases between.

The genes are TRBV5-1 and TRBJ2-7; 9 nucleotides match TRBD1. CDR1 SGHRS and CDR2 YFSETQ come from the germline V gene. V dropped 2 bases and J dropped 3; count of bases not matched to a gene: 6. There are 15 residues in the CDR3. The CDR3 DNA sequence: TGCGCCAGCAGCTTCCCCGGGACAGGGAGCTACGAGCAGTACTTC. Residues: CASSFPGTGSYEQYF.

This clone was detected only a few times. The chain recombines TRBV2 with TRBJ1-3, with D unresolved. Per germline, CDR1 SNHLY and CDR2 FYNNEI. With 7 bases removed from V and 4 bases from J, the gap between germline ends came to 11 bases. The CDR3 totals 13 residues. In nucleotides, the CDR3 is TGTGCCAGCACTCCTGCGTGGGGAAACACCATATATTTT. Translated: CASTPAWGNTIYF.

This sequence joins TRBV19 and TRBJ1-1; D gene uncertain. V was shortened by 6 bases and J by 5 bases, with 10 bases between the two germline ends. Looked up from germline, CDR1 is LNHDA and CDR2 is SQIVND (reference sequence). There are 12 residues in the CDR3. CDR3 amino acids: CASRLTRTEAFF. DNA of the CDR3: TGTGCCAGTAGATTAACTCGGACTGAAGCTTTCTTT. The full variable domain, rest sourced from reference TRBV19 and TRBJ1-1, is DGGITQSPKYLFRKEGQNVTLSCEQNLNHDAMYWYRQDPGQGLRLIYYSQIVNDFQKGDIAEGYSVSREKKESFPLTVTSAQKNPTAFYLCASRLTRTEAFFGQGTRLTVV.

The J gene is TRBJ2-2, the V gene TRBV7-9; 7 bases fit TRBD1. The CDR3 sequence is 16 residues long. The germline V gene encodes CDR1 SEHNR and CDR2 FQNEAQ (reference sequence). V was clipped by 4 bases and J by 1 base; unmatched bases: 6. The CDR3 DNA reads as TGTGCCAGCAGCTCGCCCGGGACAGAGAACACCGGGGAGCTGTTTTTT. Translating gives CASSSPGTENTGELFF.

This sequence joins TRBV4-1 and TRBJ1-5, with a tentative D call TRBD1 (6 bases). This CDR3 region has 17 residues. The germline gives CDR1 MGHRA, CDR2 YSYEKL. The germline V and J ends were trimmed by 4 bases and 4 bases, with 20 bases remaining between them. The CDR3, as DNA: TGCGCCAGCAGCCCCCTTGTGACAGGAAAACGAAATCAGCCCCAGCATTTT. Encoded protein: CASSPLVTGKRNQPQHF.

The chain couples TRBV29-1 to TRBJ2-3, with a tentative D call TRBD2 (6 bases). V shed 7 bases and J shed 2 bases, with 19 bases lying between them. From germline, CDR1 is SQVTM and CDR2 ANQGSEA. The CDR3 totals 15 residues. The CDR3 loop reads CSGGKAGPNTDTQYF. The CDR3 DNA reads as TGCAGCGGGGGAAAAGCGGGCCCGAACACAGATACGCAGTATTTT.